This TCR beta chain was sequenced during a study of T cell responses to AZD1222 COVID-19 vaccine. Regarding this clone: The antigen is unknown.

Study conclusions and caveats: Scientists sampled the repertoires only once the peak T cell response had passed. Spike-specific TCR breadth and depth both grew after two AZD1222 doses. Females outnumbered males among donors, who were mostly white British; clonal diversity was possibly underestimated.

Assay: immunoSEQ multiplex PCR; the TCRdb copy retains only in-frame clones and omits some. The sample carries about 140,000 clones, roughly 90% recorded once. The CDR3 runs 17 residues. In germline, CDR1 is SGDLS, CDR2 YYNGEE. With V trimmed by 3 bases and J by 3 bases, 7 bases remained unmatched. The sequencing used peripheral blood, collected on day 0 of AZD1222 vaccination. This rearrangement joins TRBV9 to TRBJ2-1; 12 nucleotides line up with TRBD2. The clonotype comes from an adult in good health. The CDR3 loop is CASSALLAGGIYNEQFF. CDR3 sequence (DNA): TGTGCCAGCAGCGCTCTACTAGCGGGAGGCATCTACAATGAGCAGTTCTTC.